These 20 T cell receptor beta chains were sequenced from one sample in a study of a mutant IDH1 vaccine in newly diagnosed glioma. Noted time point: baseline, week 1 (first vaccination visit). Treatment here: pre-vaccination baseline after standard-of-care therapy. Assay: immunoSEQ multiplex PCR; the TCRdb copy retains only in-frame clones and omits some. The sample includes around 30,000 clones, around 80% of them seen just once. The sequences come from peripheral blood mononuclear cells (PBMCs), collected from a glioma patient treated with radiotherapy, temozolomide or both. These receptors all come from a man aged 50 to 60 with glioma. Some clones in this sample may be carry-over from other donors' samples.

J is TRBJ1-5 and V is TRBV6-1; 8 bases align to TRBD1. The length of the CDR3 is 16 residues. Looked up from germline, CDR1 is MNHNS and CDR2 is SASEGT. Trimming at V came to 4 bases and at J to 7 bases, leaving 12 bases not matched to a gene. The CDR3, as DNA: TGTGCCAGCAGTGGGCCCTTGGACAGGGTTGGACAGCCCCAGCATTTT. Translated, it gives CASSGPLDRVGQPQHF.

The chain combines TRBV7-3 with TRBJ1-1; 7 positions agree with TRBD1. J was trimmed by 0 bases and V by 2 bases; bases with no gene match: 3. Germline V gene data show CDR1 as SGHTA and CDR2 as FQGTGA. This CDR3 has 15 amino acids. CDR3 region: CASSLQGVMNTEAFF. DNA for the CDR3: TGTGCCAGCAGCTTACAGGGGGTGATGAACACTGAAGCTTTCTTT.

The chain has TRBV27 and TRBJ2-7; TRBD1 aligns across 9 bases. The CDR3 length is 13 residues. CDR1 is MNHEY and CDR2 is SMNVEV in the germline V gene (reference sequence). Trimming took 8 bases from V and 2 from J; bases not matched to a gene: 4. CDR3 in DNA: TGTGCCAGCTCTTGGGACAGGGCCTACGAGCAGTACTTC. Encoded protein: CASSWDRAYEQYF.

This clone showed up just once. The chain joins TRBV2 to TRBJ2-7; no reliable D call. The CDR3 totals 12 residues. Trimming removed 6 bases at V and 5 bases at J, with 11 bases between. CDR1 SNHLY and CDR2 FYNNEI come from the germline V gene. CDR3 sequence (DNA): TGTGCCAGCAGCAGAATTCTGGACGAGCAGTACTTC. Its protein product is CASSRILDEQYF.

The chain uses TRBV6-5 and TRBJ1-1; no definite D call. The CDR3 is 10 residues long. CDR1 and CDR2 from the germline V gene are MNHEY and SVGAGI. Trimming left V 8 bases short and J 6 bases short, with 7 bases between. CDR3 loop: CASRGAEAFF. CDR3 coding DNA: TGTGCCAGCCGTGGCGCTGAAGCTTTCTTT.

This clone has just a few counts. The V and J genes are TRBV9 and TRBJ1-5, with D perhaps matching TRBD1 (5 bases). The V end was cut by 4 bases, the J end by 4 bases, with 12 bases between. Germline V gene data show CDR1 as SGDLS and CDR2 as YYNGEE. The CDR3 loop spans 14 amino acids. CDR3 bases: TGTGCCAGCAGCCCGGGACGGGGGAATCAGCCCCAGCATTTT. This translates into CASSPGRGNQPQHF.

The chain has TRBV7-9 and TRBJ2-3; 9 nucleotides align to TRBD1. V was clipped by 5 bases and J by 3 bases; unmatched bases: 6. Germline-derived CDR1 and CDR2 are SEHNR and FQNEAQ (reference sequence). This CDR3 has 15 residues. CDR3: CASSKTGGRTDTQYF. The CDR3 coding sequence is TGTGCCAGCAGCAAGACAGGGGGGCGGACAGATACGCAGTATTTT.

This chain links TRBV2 with TRBJ2-5; perhaps TRBD2 as D (5 bases). Trimming removed 4 bases at V and 4 bases at J, with 13 bases between. In germline, CDR1 is SNHLY, CDR2 FYNNEI. This CDR3 spans 14 amino acids. CDR3 region: CASSVNPGGETQYF. In DNA form, the CDR3 reads TGTGCCAGCAGTGTCAACCCCGGAGGAGAGACCCAGTACTTC.

This clone occurred a few times. The CDR3 spells CASSLGATGPLNTEAFF. CDR3 in DNA: TGTGCCAGCAGCTTAGGTGCGACAGGACCCTTGAACACTGAAGCTTTCTTT. The chain uses TRBV7-9 and TRBJ1-1; perhaps TRBD1 as D (6 bases). This CDR3 is built from 17 residues. V was trimmed by 1 base and J by 0 bases, leaving 15 bases between them. Germline V gene data show CDR1 as SEHNR and CDR2 as FQNEAQ (reference sequence).

This clone has just a few counts. The chain is built from TRBV7-8 and TRBJ1-5; D is uncertain. The CDR3 contains 15 residues. Per germline, CDR1 SGHVS and CDR2 FQNEAQ. V was cut by 1 base and J by 0 bases, with 7 bases left in between. The CDR3 loop reads CASSLVESSNQPQHF. The CDR3 nucleotides are TGTGCCAGCAGCTTAGTTGAAAGTAGCAATCAGCCCCAGCATTTT.

V is TRBV6-1 and J is TRBJ1-1; D is possibly TRBD1 (6 bases). Trimming removed 11 bases from V and 8 bases from J, with 9 bases in between. The CDR3 loop spans 9 amino acids. From germline, CDR1 is MNHNS and CDR2 SASEGT. The CDR3 loop is CALTGEAFF. The CDR3 DNA sequence: TGTGCCTTGACAGGCGAAGCTTTCTTT.

To note about this clone: Different DNA sequences within this sample yield the same CDR3. The CDR3 coding sequence is TGTGCCAGTCGCCAGGGGGGGGGCACTGAAGCTTTCTTT. It codes for CASRQGGGTEAFF. The rearrangement links TRBV19 to TRBJ1-1; the match to TRBD1 covers 7 bases. Germline CDR1 and CDR2: LNHDA and SQIVND (reference sequence). CDR3 length: 13 residues. The ends lost 8 bases at V and 4 bases at J; junction bases unmatched: 7.

The V call is TRBV6-6, the J call TRBJ2-7; D unclear. V was trimmed by 8 bases and J by 6 bases, leaving 14 bases between them. Germline assignment: CDR1 MNHNY and CDR2 SVGAGI (reference sequence). The CDR3 is 12 amino acids. In nucleotides, the CDR3 is TGTGCCAGCGCCATCCAAGCCCTCGAGCAGTACTTC. It translates to CASAIQALEQYF.

The J gene is TRBJ1-5, the V gene TRBV11-1; possible D gene TRBD1, 6 bases. Trimming took 4 bases from V and 11 from J, leaving 12 bases between them. Germline CDR1 reads SGHAT; CDR2 reads FQDESV (reference sequence). The CDR3 has 12 amino acids. CDR3 amino acids: CASSSQGGAQHF. DNA for the CDR3: TGTGCCAGCAGCTCACAGGGTGGGGCCCAGCATTTT.

The chain links TRBV6-5 to TRBJ2-7; the D is unclear. V dropped 4 bases and J dropped 2 bases, with 9 bases sitting between them. Germline V gives CDR1 MNHEY, CDR2 SVGAGI. The CDR3 runs to 13 residues. The DNA for the CDR3 is TGTGCCAGCAGTTCCCCCCTAACCTACGAGCAGTACTTC. Its translation: CASSSPLTYEQYF.

The chain uses TRBV5-4 and TRBJ2-7; D possibly matches TRBD1 or TRBD2 (6 bases each). The V end was cut by 4 bases, the J end by 7 bases, with 27 bases between. The CDR3 totals 17 residues. Looked up from germline, CDR1 is SGHNT and CDR2 is YYREEE (reference sequence). The DNA of the CDR3 is TGTGCCAGCAGCGCCCTCGGAGGGAACAGGGCAGGGGCGGAGCAGTACTTC. Translated: CASSALGGNRAGAEQYF.

The chain employs TRBV7-9 and TRBJ2-2; 10 nucleotides match TRBD2. The CDR3 runs 15 residues. Germline CDR1 reads SEHNR; CDR2 reads FQNEAQ (reference sequence). V was pared by 5 bases and J by 2 bases, with 2 bases of the junction left unmatched. This CDR3 is CASSPSGRNTGELFF. Written as DNA, the CDR3 is TGTGCCAGCAGCCCTAGCGGGAGAAACACCGGGGAGCTGTTTTTT.

The chain uses TRBV6-5 and TRBJ1-4; D not certain. Germline values: CDR1 MNHEY, CDR2 SVGAGI. V lost 0 bases and J 10 bases, leaving 9 bases between the germline ends. The CDR3 has 13 residues. This chain's CDR3 is CASSYSGRGKLFF. The CDR3, as DNA: TGTGCCAGCAGTTACTCCGGCCGGGGAAAACTGTTTTTT.

The chain has TRBV2 and TRBJ2-7, with D possibly being TRBD2 (6 bases). The CDR3 runs 14 residues. V shed 7 bases and J shed 5 bases, with 18 bases lying between them. The V gene's germline CDR1 is SNHLY and CDR2 FYNNEI. In nucleotides, the CDR3 is TGTGCCAGCATCCGGGACGGAGGGAGCCACGAGCAGTACTTC. It encodes CASIRDGGSHEQYF.

This chain links TRBV6-1 with TRBJ1-2, with D tentatively TRBD1 (5 bases). Germline V gives CDR1 MNHNS, CDR2 SASEGT. The V end lost 1 base, the J end lost 7 bases, and 10 bases lay between the germline ends. This CDR3 is 13 amino acids long. The CDR3 protein is CASSEDQGLGYTF. CDR3 in DNA: TGTGCCAGCAGTGAAGACCAGGGACTTGGCTACACCTTC.